The entry below describes one T cell receptor (beta chain). This clonotype was seen at least ten times. Which antigen it targets is not known. One base away there is no much larger clone; base qualities are not given. The receptor library was made with 5' RACE. The sequencing machine was an Illumina HiSeq 2500. A second PCR of roughly 7 to 11 cycles was performed with a sample-barcoded 5' primer and a J-beta primer mix. Each TCR beta cDNA molecule received a unique molecular identifier from a template-switch 5' adaptor carrying 12 random nucleotides. Each sample yielded at least 3 million CDR3-containing paired-end reads. First-strand cDNA was synthesized from all RNA with the Mint cDNA synthesis kit, primed by a TRBC-specific oligonucleotide. Following uracil-DNA glycosylase treatment, a first 18-cycle PCR with universal primers M1SS and BC2_uni_R was performed on all cDNA. In the original analysis: For normalization, 1 million high-quality reads were randomly selected from each sample, with every read carrying a distinct molecular identifier. Reads sharing molecular identifiers were discarded rather than binned into consensus sequences. MiTCR, with a Q25 quality threshold and the strictest error-elimination algorithm, was used for CDR3 identification, clonotype clustering and error correction. A nonparametric unseen species model with Euler transformation was used to estimate lower-bound total TCR beta diversity. TCRdb trimmed public reads at Q25 via fastp, called clones via MiXCR and kept in-frame beta chains. Each CDR3 protein appears once, grouped with its most common genes and DNA. TCRdb's processing, not the authors' own work, is the source of the V and J calls. The sample table contains around 990,000 distinct CDR3 sequences; only one count was recorded for 35% to 40% of them. Roughly 13% of the sample lies in the top ten.

From cysteine to phenylalanine, the CDR3 is 15 amino acids long. The sequence is cut down to CDR3 DNA, 45 bases in frame from base 1. Relative to germline, V is missing 0 bases and J is missing 2 bases, with 2 bases of the junction outside any gene match. CDR1 and CDR2, per the germline V gene (reference sequence), are MNHEY and SMNVEV. The donors were around 39 Caucasian individuals from Russia, aged roughly 6 to 90 years, who were systemically healthy. Each donor gave 8 to 10 milliliters of peripheral blood, collected into EDTA-treated Vacutainer tubes. Ficoll-Paque density-gradient centrifugation was used to isolate PBMCs, with at least 7 million obtained per sample. Total RNA was extracted from PBMCs with Trizol reagent, with at least 5.5 micrograms obtained per sample. Naive CD45RAhigh/CD27high T cell percentages were measured by flow cytometry on a PBMC aliquot from every donor. This specimen belongs to a study of blood T cells in healthy people across ages (dated by TCRdb to the mid-2010s). Looking at the study overall: In model experiments, roughly one uniquely barcoded TCR beta cDNA molecule per two T cells was captured by template switching. Four age groups were formed from the donors: young (average about 17 years), middle-aged (approximately 39), aged (62) and long-lived (roughly 88). Donors of different ages were randomly distributed across sequencing lanes to avoid experimental bias. Using deep sequencing normalized with unique cDNA molecular identifiers, the study measured how TCR beta repertoire diversity changes with age. Using the same blood draw, the study looked at two additional independent replicas of 1 million unique cDNA reads for two donors, one aged 18 to 30 and the other aged 80 or older. On the study overall, not on this receptor specifically: Estimates of total diversity from one million sequenced T cells were regarded as lower bounds and underestimates. Compared with the aged group, the long-lived group had more naive CD4+ T cells, fewer expanded clones and increased TCR diversity, a pattern suggesting age selection. Observed TCR beta diversity per million T cells fell roughly linearly with age, and a significant reduction was already apparent by age around 40. Bulk unsorted PBMC profiling prevented conclusive comparison of naive and antigen-experienced compartments. A strong correlation was found between observed TCR beta diversity and the percentage of naive T cells measured by flow cytometry. Because donor CMV infection status was unknown, age-related changes in expanded clonotypes were potentially confounded.

This TCR was sampled from a man aged 18 to 30 in good health. Sequences were obtained from blood. The rearranged segments are TRBV27 and TRBJ2-7; TRBD2 matches 9 bases in the middle. The DNA sequence is as follows: TGTGCCAGCAGTTTATCGAGCGGGGGGACCTACGAGCAGTACTTC. It encodes CASSLSSGGTYEQYF.